This entry describes one T cell receptor beta chain. The antigen this receptor binds is unknown. Base-call qualities are not available, and no considerably larger clone is one nucleotide away. The data belong to a study of CD8+ T cells in alopecia areata (dated by TCRdb to between 2017 and 2018). Notes on the research overall: The treated patients, all with moderate-to-severe alopecia areata, were enrolled in an open-label pilot trial of oral tofacitinib given at 5 to 10 mg twice daily. Patients stayed on tofacitinib for 6 to 18 months and then had 6 months of follow-up off drug so that delayed response and recurrence could be assessed. The study used high-throughput TCRbeta sequencing to examine T cell clonal expansion in alopecia areata, in both the C3H/HeJ mouse model and human patients. On the human side, TCRbeta sequencing was run on scalp tissue and on sorted CD4+ and CD8+ peripheral blood T cells from healthy controls and from alopecia areata patients with either patchy or totalis/universalis disease. Tofacitinib-treated patients had biopsies at baseline and at 4 and 24 weeks of treatment, with a later scalp biopsy in several patients. Scalp clonality was compared among normal scalp (n=4), patchy alopecia areata scalp (n=8), and alopecia totalis/universalis scalp (n=8). RNA was obtained with the PAXgene miRNA kit for fixed scalp, the miRNeasy kit for PBMCs, and the RNeasy kit for mouse skin. immunoSEQ multiplex PCR using 35 Vbeta forward primers and 13 Jbeta reverse primers was used to amplify TCRbeta CDR3 regions.

Library prep was done by the immunoSEQ multiplex PCR assay. To provide template for TCR sequencing, every sample had RNA extracted and reverse transcribed into cDNA. SuperScript III was used to make first-strand cDNA, primed with a 2:1 mix of oligo-dT and random hexamers. A synthetic immune receptor repertoire was used to gauge amplification bias, and whatever bias remained was removed computationally. In the paper's pipeline: Raw reads were preprocessed to remove errors, and CDR3 was defined by IMGT conventions from the conserved cysteine to phenylalanine. Clonality was computed by normalizing Shannon entropy by log2 of the number of productive unique TCRs and subtracting the result from 1. CD4 or CD8 identity of scalp clones was inferred by cross-referencing scalp TCRbeta sequences with sorted blood CD4 and CD8 repertoires. Entries here come from immuneACCESS through TCRdb and include only in-frame sequences with V and J called. Some clones fail to appear in such tables; in the studies checked, an unresolved V gene covers under half of the shortfall, and the cause of the remainder is unknown. The D gene and trimming were derived from the DNA, and the V and J assignments and clone size from that table. The sample profile shows about 150,000 clones; about 87% of them were found once. The ten most abundant clones make up roughly 16% of the sample.

The sample's time point label is to be understood as: baseline before oral tofacitinib. From alopecia areata patients, peripheral blood was collected along with lesional scalp punch biopsies. PBMCs were isolated by density centrifugation and stained for CD3, CD4 and CD8, and CD4+ and CD8+ T cells were sorted on a FACSAria. What the study reported, not specific to this receptor: Unlike mouse skin, where gammadelta T cells dominate, normal human skin contains resident alphabeta T cells that get sequenced too, which complicates analysis of the scalp TCR repertoire. Higher clonality and more expanded CD8+ clones were observed in lesional scalp than in normal scalp, particularly in alopecia totalis/universalis, a finding suggestive of antigenic drive. Shared TCR sequences between patients were less evident than in mice, which may be partly attributable to HLA diversity in the patient population.

Reading from cysteine to phenylalanine, the CDR3 counts 11 amino acids. This entry keeps only the CDR3 DNA: 33 bases, framed from base 1. Sequences SNHLY (CDR1) and FYNNEI (CDR2) are obtained from the germline V gene. A distance of 16 bases separates the germline ends of V and J, which lose 8 bases and 14 bases respectively. This TCR was recovered from a human donor with alopecia areata. This sequence uses TRBV2 and TRBJ2-1; the D call is tentative, TRBD1 or TRBD2, as each matches 5 bases. Sequenced here: CD8+ T cells sorted from blood, sampled at week 0. The DNA is TGTGCCAGCGCTTCATGGCAGGGAGAGTTCTTC. The resulting protein is CASASWQGEFF.